This TCR beta chain was identified during a study of tumor-infiltrating lymphocytes in primary liver carcinoma. Study overall: Stage T1-T3 N0M0 and a size of about 4 to 11 cm characterized the tumors.

With a constant-region primer, TCR beta cDNA was made from approximately 510 ng of total RNA. Modified slightly, ARM-PCR produced TCR beta libraries over three nested multiplex PCR rounds. In the first two PCR rounds, TRBV1-TRBV30 forward primers were paired with a C-beta reverse primer, and each round lasted approximately 9 cycles. TCRdb called the multiplex PCR reads again in MiXCR, with one record for every CDR3 protein. The sample carries 100,000 to 150,000 distinct CDR3 sequences, 60% to 80% recorded once. Taking 20-30 mg of unsorted bulk tissue, the authors co-extracted RNA and DNA. Comment on this clonotype: One junction end does not reproduce the germline sequence, and a read error may be involved.

Looked up from germline, CDR1 is SGHNT and CDR2 is YENEEA. CDR3 length: 14 amino acids. The receptor was derived from a woman aged 55 to 70 with primary liver carcinoma and hepatitis B virus infection. This chain connects TRBV11-3 to TRBJ2-2, with D possibly TRBD2 on 5 matching bases. What was sequenced was liver tumor tissue from sampling region 3. Sample subset: tumor region T3, left-lateral pole. The CDR3 DNA reads TGTGCCAGCAGGGGAATTAGGGCGGCCGGGGAGCTGTTCTTT. It translates to CASRGIRAAGELFF.